Each of the 10 T cell receptor beta chains below was sequenced from the same sample in a study of cytomegalovirus exposure and HLA in healthy donors. Using immunoSEQ multiplex PCR, the repertoire was profiled, and TCRdb retains in-frame clones only, with some absent. This table has fewer than 300,000 clones, over 75% appearing once. The sequenced sample was PBMCs. The receptors originated from a woman between 18 and 30 years old in good health and CMV-seronegative.

The chain carries TRBV10-3 and TRBJ1-3, with a possible D match to TRBD1 (6 bases). The CDR3 sequence is 16 residues long. The V gene's germline CDR1 is ENHRY and CDR2 SYGVKD. Trimming removed 4 bases at V and 0 bases at J, with 13 bases between. Written as DNA, the CDR3 is TGTGCCATCAGTGCAGCCGGGACAACCTCTGGAAACACCATATATTTT. Translated: CAISAAGTTSGNTIYF.

This clone was seen a handful of times. This chain links TRBV10-3 with TRBJ1-5, with TRBD1 matching over 7 bases. The germline CDR1 and CDR2 sequences are ENHRY and SYGVKD. V lost 6 bases, J lost 5 bases, and 7 bases stayed unmatched. The CDR3 runs to 14 residues. The CDR3 reads CAISQGGRDQPQHF. The CDR3 DNA is TGTGCCATCAGCCAGGGGGGCCGGGATCAGCCCCAGCATTTT.

The rearrangement links TRBV6-5 to TRBJ1-1; D is uncertain. V lost 0 bases and J lost 2, with 7 bases in between. The V gene's germline CDR1 is MNHEY and CDR2 SVGAGI. The CDR3 contains 14 residues. The CDR3 DNA follows: TGTGCCAGCAGTTACTCTCACTCTAACACTGAAGCTTTCTTT. This codes for CASSYSHSNTEAFF.

This clone occurred a few times. The rearrangement uses TRBV30 and TRBJ1-3; D possibly corresponds to TRBD1 (5 bases). Per germline, CDR1 GTSNPN and CDR2 SVGIG (reference sequence). The V gene lost 4 bases and the J gene lost 6 bases, with 13 bases spanning the gap. The CDR3 loop spans 13 amino acids. CDR3 sequence reads: CAWTPGAVNTIYF. The CDR3 region has the DNA TGTGCCTGGACGCCTGGGGCGGTAAACACCATATATTTT.

CDR3 loop: CASSPLSGLGETEAFF. The CDR3 bases are TGTGCCAGCTCACCACTATCGGGTTTAGGTGAGACTGAAGCTTTCTTT. The chain carries TRBV18 and TRBJ1-1; no definite D call. The CDR3 spans 16 residues. Germline lookup yields CDR1 KGHSH and CDR2 LQKENI. V gave up 1 base and J gave up 5 bases, with 17 bases separating them. The full variable domain, in which reference TRBV18 and TRBJ1-1 provide the parts outside the CDR3, is NAGVMQNPRHLVRRRGQEARLRCSPMKGHSHVYWYRQLPEEGLKFMVYLQKENIIDESGMPKERFSAEFPKEGPSILRIQQVVRGDSAAYFCASSPLSGLGETEAFFGQGTRLTVV.

The chain combines TRBV7-6 with TRBJ2-1; D ambiguous. V gave up 3 bases and J gave up 2 bases, with 11 bases separating them. Germline V gene sequence: CDR1 SGHVS, CDR2 FNYEAQ. CDR3 size: 15 residues. CDR3 in amino acids: CASSLAVGPYNEQFF. The CDR3 bases are TGTGCCAGCAGCTTGGCGGTAGGCCCCTACAATGAGCAGTTCTTC.

A single count supports this clone. The chain couples TRBV5-6 to TRBJ2-4, with 13 bases aligning to TRBD2. Germline V CDR1 and CDR2: SGHDT, YYEEEE. This CDR3 comprises 18 residues. The V and J ends lost 2 bases and 7 bases, in that order; junction bases with no gene match: 12. The CDR3 loop reads CASSLTQLAGGPANIQYF. Here the CDR3 DNA reads TGTGCCAGCAGCTTAACCCAACTAGCGGGAGGGCCGGCGAACATTCAGTACTTC.

This chain connects TRBV18 to TRBJ2-5; a possible D gene is TRBD2 (5 bases). Trimming stripped 0 bases from V and 8 bases from J, with 7 bases between. Germline V gene lookup returns CDR1 KGHSH and CDR2 LQKENI. The CDR3 sequence is 12 residues long. The CDR3 protein is CASSPPAGTQYF. DNA of the CDR3: TGTGCCAGCTCACCACCGGCGGGTACCCAGTACTTC.

The sample holds one count of this clone. The genes are TRBV4-3 and TRBJ2-6, with a weak D call TRBD1 (5 bases). Trimming removed 2 bases at V and 2 bases at J, with 10 bases between. The germline V gene encodes CDR1 LGHNA and CDR2 YSLEER. The CDR3 is made up of 16 amino acids. The CDR3 nucleotides read TGCGCCAGCAGCCAACAAGCACAGGCTGGGGCCAACGTCCTGACTTTC. This encodes CASSQQAQAGANVLTF.

J is TRBJ1-3 and V is TRBV28, with D tentatively TRBD1 (6 bases). CDR3 length equals 13 residues. Trimming pared 5 bases from V and 8 bases from J, leaving 13 bases between. Germline lookup yields CDR1 MDHEN and CDR2 SYDVKM. The CDR3 protein is CASSTTGWDTIYF. CDR3 sequence (DNA): TGTGCCAGCAGTACAACAGGGTGGGACACCATATATTTT.